The sequence of this T cell receptor beta chain was determined in a study of CD4 T cells in relation to SARS-CoV-2 and coronaviruses. Looking at the study overall: Median patient age was around 42 years, spanning 21 to 72 years. Convalescent patients were about eight males and 4 females; two were Hispanic.

Trimming removed 2 bases from V and 10 bases from J; junction bases left unmatched: 12. CDR3 size: 14 residues. Germline lookup yields CDR1 SGHRS and CDR2 YFSETQ. Naive and memory CD4+ T cell DNA was deep-sequenced without culture. The method was immunoSEQ multiplex PCR; TCRdb's version includes in-frame clones alone and lacks a portion of them. The sample shows 35,000 to 40,000 clones, 85% to 90% of them seen only once. Study conclusions and caveats: This crossreactivity analysis covered spike protein alone, no other viral proteins.

This clone has just one count. The target antigen is unknown. Sequences were obtained from memory CD4+ T cells from PBMCs. The receptor's source is an adult with COVID-19. J is TRBJ2-7 and V is TRBV5-1; 7 nucleotides match TRBD2. In DNA, the CDR3 is TGCGCCAGCAGCTTATCAGCGGGGAGCACCACCCAGTACTTC. Translated: CASSLSAGSTTQYF. Combining the CDR3 with reference TRBV5-1 and TRBJ2-7 gives the whole variable domain KAGVTQTPRYLIKTRGQQVTLSCSPISGHRSVSWYQQTPGQGLQFLFEYFSETQRNKGNFPGRFSGRQFSNSRSEMNVSTLELGDSALYLCASSLSAGSTTQYFGPGTRLTVT.